The clone carrying this T cell receptor beta chain occurred a few times. What it recognizes is unknown. Naive CD8 isolation took CD45RO-negative cells positively selected for CCR7 and excluded terminally differentiated effector memory CD45RA+ cells. The record originates from a study of shared clonotypes between healthy human individuals. Study-wide points: Relative to clonotypes present in all four donors, those not shared had lower generation probabilities. Shared clonotypes: about 5.3% naive CD4, about 3.5% naive CD8, 2.3% memory CD4, more than 0.3% memory CD8.

TCRdb's table, derived via immunoSEQ multiplex PCR, lists solely in-frame clones and lacks some. The repertoire consists of about 680,000 clones, with about 90% occurring once and the leading ten covering more than 20%. The source is a man aged 25 to 40 in good health. The sample comprised naive CD8+ T cells sorted from blood.

CDR3 in amino acids: CASSFELADQETQYF. The CDR3 DNA sequence: TGTGCCAGCAGCTTTGAGCTTGCGGACCAAGAGACCCAGTACTTC. V gene TRBV11-2 combines with J gene TRBJ2-5; no clear D. Trimming took off 3 bases at V and 0 bases at J, with 11 bases between the two ends. Looked up from germline, CDR1 is SGHAT and CDR2 is FQNNGV. The length of the CDR3 is 15 residues.